Below, 25 T cell receptor beta chains from the same sample are listed, as sequenced in a study of blood T cell repertoires in COVID-19. The data were produced by immunoSEQ multiplex PCR, yet TCRdb's version contains in-frame clones alone and is incomplete. The profile shows 65,000 to 90,000 clones, nearly 90% of them singletons. Sample: peripheral blood. These receptors originate from a man aged 50 to 59 with acute or convalescent COVID-19.

V usage is TRBV6-2 or TRBV6-3 and J usage is TRBJ2-1; D ambiguous. CDR3 length equals 16 residues. The germline gives CDR1 MNHEY, CDR2 SVGEGT. Trimming removed 2 bases at V and 4 bases at J, with 15 bases between. As DNA, the CDR3 is TGTGCCAGCAGTTACAGGTCGGCTAGAGATTACAATGAGCAGTTCTTC. Amino acid sequence: CASSYRSARDYNEQFF.

The chain links TRBV7-6 to TRBJ2-5, with 9 bases fitting TRBD1. From germline, CDR1 is SGHVS and CDR2 FNYEAQ. This CDR3 has 15 residues. V was pared by 4 bases and J by 1 base, with 4 bases of the junction left unmatched. CDR3 coding DNA: TGTGCCAGCAGCTCGACAGGGGGTAGCCAAGAGACCCAGTACTTC. Its protein product is CASSSTGGSQETQYF.

The sample holds one count of this clone. The rearrangement links TRBV28 to TRBJ2-2, with unresolved D. CDR1 and CDR2 (germline): MDHEN, SYDVKM. V dropped 1 base and J dropped 0 bases, with 6 bases sitting between them. CDR3 length: 15 residues. The CDR3 region has the DNA TGTGCCAGCAGTTTATTAGTCGCGAACACCGGGGAGCTGTTTTTT. As protein: CASSLLVANTGELFF.

This chain joins TRBV19 and TRBJ2-3, with D possibly being TRBD2 (6 bases). Germline values: CDR1 LNHDA, CDR2 SQIVND (reference sequence). This CDR3 has 14 amino acids. V lost 3 bases and J lost 4, with 11 bases in between. The CDR3: CASSISWGADTQYF. CDR3 nucleotide sequence: TGTGCCAGTAGTATTAGTTGGGGGGCAGATACGCAGTATTTT.

The chain links TRBV6-5 to TRBJ1-2; no clear D. The germline CDR1 and CDR2 sequences are MNHEY and SVGAGI. The V end lost 7 bases, the J end lost 5 bases, and 14 bases lay between the germline ends. The length of the CDR3 is 13 residues. The CDR3 DNA sequence: TGTGCCAGCAAACACCTAGGATCGTATGGCTACACCTTC. Amino acids: CASKHLGSYGYTF.

This CDR3 is CASRPGQGGEAFF. In DNA, the CDR3 is TGTGCCAGCCGGCCGGGACAGGGGGGTGAAGCTTTCTTT. The rearrangement links TRBV27 to TRBJ1-1; 11 bases line up with TRBD1. V was clipped by 8 bases and J by 7 bases; unmatched bases: 6. This CDR3 contains 13 residues. CDR1 is MNHEY, CDR2 SMNVEV, per germline (reference sequence).

This chain links TRBV20-1 with TRBJ2-7, with D perhaps matching TRBD2 (6 bases). Per the germline V gene, CDR1 is DFQATT and CDR2 is SNEGSKA (reference sequence). The V end was cut by 8 bases, the J end by 3 bases, with 11 bases between. The CDR3 sequence is 11 residues long. The DNA of the CDR3 is TGCAGTCCCCTGGGGGGCTACGAGCAGTACGTC. Its protein product is CSPLGGYEQYV.

The rearrangement links TRBV9 to TRBJ1-6; D gene unclear. The CDR3 totals 17 residues. Germline-derived CDR1 and CDR2 are SGDLS and YYNGEE. Trimming removed 4 bases at V and 1 base at J, with 15 bases between. CDR3 protein: CASSPDGGGSYNSPLHF. The CDR3, as DNA: TGTGCCAGCAGCCCCGACGGAGGAGGATCCTATAATTCACCCCTCCACTTT.

The genes are TRBV21-1 and TRBJ1-2. TRBV21-1 is a pseudogene locus. This CDR3 is built from 13 residues. Here the CDR3 DNA reads TGTGCCAGCTTTCGGGGTAGTCACTATGGCTACACCTTC. Translating it yields CASFRGSHYGYTF.

The chain joins TRBV18 to TRBJ1-1; D is unresolved. The CDR3 runs to 16 residues. The germline V gene has CDR1 KGHSH and CDR2 LQKENI. Trimming shortened V by 3 bases and J by 11 bases, and 25 bases separated the two germline ends. CDR3 protein: CASSPLTTQTSFRAFF. CDR3 DNA sequence: TGTGCCAGCTCACCCCTCACGACACAGACATCCTTTCGGGCTTTCTTT.

The chain recombines TRBV4-1 with TRBJ1-2, with 7 bases identical to TRBD1. CDR1 MGHRA and CDR2 YSYEKL come from the germline V gene. The CDR3 spans 16 residues. V lost 3 bases and J lost 4; bases outside the gene matches: 11. CDR3 nucleotide sequence: TGCGCCAGCAGCCAGACGCCGGCAGGGGGTATCTATGGCTACACCTTC. Amino acid sequence: CASSQTPAGGIYGYTF.

The chain recombines TRBV6-4 with TRBJ1-2; D gene ambiguous. The germline V gene encodes CDR1 MRHNA and CDR2 SNTAGT. Trimming removed 3 bases at V and 5 bases at J, with 7 bases between. The CDR3 has 12 residues. The CDR3 sequence is CASSENGYGYTF. In nucleotides, the CDR3 is TGTGCCAGCAGTGAAAACGGTTATGGCTACACCTTC.

V usage is TRBV21-1 and J usage is TRBJ2-7; the D segment call TRBD1 is taken from the table without a DNA check. TRBV21-1 is deemed a pseudogene. The CDR3 consists of 16 residues. This chain's CDR3 is CASSKVGTGPSYEQYV. CDR3 nucleotides: TGTGCCAGCAGCAAAGTAGGGACAGGGCCCTCCTACGAGCAGTACGTC.

The rearrangement links TRBV19 to TRBJ2-1; TRBD1 aligns across 7 bases. V was clipped by 8 bases and J by 0 bases; unmatched bases: 10. CDR3 length: 16 residues. Germline loops: CDR1 LNHDA, CDR2 SQIVND (reference sequence). CDR3 bases: TGTGCCAGTGCCGTCGACAGGGAATTCTCCTACAATGAGCAGTTCTTC. Translation: CASAVDREFSYNEQFF.

The gene calls are TRBV30 and TRBJ1-4; D unclear. Germline CDR1 and CDR2: GTSNPN and SVGIG (reference sequence). The CDR3 is 12 residues long. V lost 8 bases and J lost 3, with 10 bases in between. The CDR3 DNA is TGTGCCCGAAGAGGGTCTAATGAAAAACTGTTTTTT. Its protein is CARRGSNEKLFF.

The chain links TRBV7-2 to TRBJ1-2; no clear D gene. Germline CDR1 and CDR2: SGHTA and FQGNSA. The CDR3 contains 14 residues. Between the trimmed V and J ends, which lost 5 bases and 8 bases, there was a span of 18 bases. CDR3 loop: CASSPFDRGDGYTF. The CDR3, as DNA: TGTGCCAGCAGCCCGTTCGACCGGGGTGACGGCTACACCTTC.

The V call is TRBV20-1, the J call TRBJ1-5; unclear D gene. The CDR3 length is 13 residues. CDR1 DFQATT and CDR2 SNEGSKA come from the germline V gene (reference sequence). The V gene lost 3 bases and the J gene lost 1 base, with 7 bases spanning the gap. CDR3 nucleotides: TGCAGTGCTAGTTACGGGAGCAATCAGCCCCAGCATTTT. This sequence encodes CSASYGSNQPQHF.

The chain combines TRBV27 with TRBJ1-3; TRBD1 matches at 8 bases. The trim removed 1 base at V and 2 bases at J, leaving 7 bases unmatched. The V gene's germline CDR1 is MNHEY and CDR2 SMNVEV (reference sequence). This CDR3 region has 17 residues. The CDR3 DNA is TGTGCCAGCAGTTTATTTCCAGGGGGCAAGCCTGGAAACACCATATATTTT. It translates to CASSLFPGGKPGNTIYF.

The J gene is TRBJ2-7, the V gene TRBV6-5, with D perhaps TRBD1 (6 bases). This CDR3 spans 14 amino acids. V lost 5 bases and J lost 3, with 14 bases in between. CDR1 is MNHEY, CDR2 SVGAGI, per germline. The CDR3 DNA is TGTGCCAGCAGTCGCAGGGGCTCCGGCTACGAGCAGTACTTC. Translating gives CASSRRGSGYEQYF.

The CDR3 DNA sequence: TGTGCCAGCAGCATGAGACAGGGTAATTCACCCCTCCACTTT. Protein sequence: CASSMRQGNSPLHF. The chain uses TRBV13 and TRBJ1-6, with 7 bases aligning to TRBD1. CDR3 length equals 14 residues. Germline CDR1 reads PRHDT; CDR2 reads FYEKMQ (reference sequence). V lost 5 bases and J lost 6; bases outside the gene matches: 4.

The chain recombines TRBV15 with TRBJ1-4, with TRBD1 matching over 7 bases. This CDR3 has 14 residues. The germline gives CDR1 LNHNV, CDR2 YYDKDF (reference sequence). J gave up 6 bases and V 2 bases, and 3 bases lay outside the gene matches. The CDR3 DNA reads TGTGCCACCAGCAGACAGGGGGGTGATGAAAAACTGTTTTTT. Amino acids: CATSRQGGDEKLFF.

V and J are TRBV4-1 and TRBJ1-1, with 8 bases lining up with TRBD1. The CDR3 totals 15 residues. V gave up 3 bases and J gave up 4 bases; unmatched junction bases: 7. Germline V gene data show CDR1 as MGHRA and CDR2 as YSYEKL. The CDR3 DNA follows: TGCGCCAGCAGCCAGGACAGGGCCCGGACCACTGAAGCTTTCTTT. Amino acids: CASSQDRARTTEAFF.

The J gene is TRBJ1-1, the V gene TRBV10-3; 12 nucleotides align to TRBD1. V was clipped by 6 bases and J by 8 bases; unmatched bases: 13. The CDR3 totals 16 residues. Germline V gene sequence: CDR1 ENHRY, CDR2 SYGVKD. The CDR3 DNA reads TGTGCCATCAGCCAGGGGACAGGGGGCCCGCTGTCAGAAGCTTTCTTT. This codes for CAISQGTGGPLSEAFF.

The rearrangement joins TRBV6-5 to TRBJ1-6; D uncertain. CDR1 and CDR2 from the germline V gene are MNHEY and SVGAGI. This CDR3 contains 12 residues. Trimming removed 4 bases from V and 9 bases from J, with 7 bases in between. For the CDR3, the DNA is TGTGCCAGCAGTTGGCGGGGTTCACCCCTCCACTTT. Protein product: CASSWRGSPLHF.

This chain joins TRBV6-5 and TRBJ2-5; TRBD1 aligns across 8 bases. This CDR3 contains 13 residues. Trimming took 3 bases from V and 5 from J; bases not matched to a gene: 2. The V gene's germline CDR1 is MNHEY and CDR2 SVGAGI. The chain's CDR3 is CASSYSGGETQYF. CDR3 sequence (DNA): TGTGCCAGCAGTTATTCAGGGGGCGAGACCCAGTACTTC.